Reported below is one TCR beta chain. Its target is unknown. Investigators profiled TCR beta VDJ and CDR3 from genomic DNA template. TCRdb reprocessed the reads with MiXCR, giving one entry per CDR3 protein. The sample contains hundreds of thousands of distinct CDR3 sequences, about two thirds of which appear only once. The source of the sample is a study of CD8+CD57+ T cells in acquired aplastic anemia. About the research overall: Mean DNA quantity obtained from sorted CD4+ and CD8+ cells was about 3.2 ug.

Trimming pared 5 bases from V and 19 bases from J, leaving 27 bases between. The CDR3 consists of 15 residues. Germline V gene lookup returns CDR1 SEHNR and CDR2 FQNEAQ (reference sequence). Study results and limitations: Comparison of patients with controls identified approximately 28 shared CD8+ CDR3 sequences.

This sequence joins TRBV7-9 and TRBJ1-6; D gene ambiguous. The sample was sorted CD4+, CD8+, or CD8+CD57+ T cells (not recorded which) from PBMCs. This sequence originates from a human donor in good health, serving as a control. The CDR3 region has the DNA TGTGCCAGCAGCCACGAACAGAGACTGATCTACGAGCAGCACTTT. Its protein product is CASSHEQRLIYEQHF. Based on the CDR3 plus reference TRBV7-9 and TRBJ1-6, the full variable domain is DTGVSQNPRHKITKRGQNVTFRCDPISEHNRLYWYRQTLGQGPEFLTYFQNEAQLEKSRLLSDRFSAERPKGSFSTLEIQRTEQGDSAMYLCASSHEQRLIYEQHFGNGTRLTVT.